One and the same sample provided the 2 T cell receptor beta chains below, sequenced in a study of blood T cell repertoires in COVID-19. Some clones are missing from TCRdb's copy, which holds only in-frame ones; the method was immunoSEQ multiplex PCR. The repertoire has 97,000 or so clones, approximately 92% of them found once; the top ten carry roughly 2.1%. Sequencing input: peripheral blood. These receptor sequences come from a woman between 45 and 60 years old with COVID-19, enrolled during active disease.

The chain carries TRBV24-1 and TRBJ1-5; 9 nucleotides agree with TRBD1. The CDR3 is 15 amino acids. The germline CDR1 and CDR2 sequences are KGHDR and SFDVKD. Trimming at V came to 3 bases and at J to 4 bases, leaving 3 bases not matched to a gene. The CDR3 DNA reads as TGTGCCACCAGTGATGACGGACAGGGGAATCAGCCCCAGCATTTT. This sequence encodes CATSDDGQGNQPQHF.

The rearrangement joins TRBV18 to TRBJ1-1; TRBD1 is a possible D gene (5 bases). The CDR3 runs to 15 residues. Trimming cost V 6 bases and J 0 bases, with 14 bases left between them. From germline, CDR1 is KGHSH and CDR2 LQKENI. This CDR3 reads CASSAHGDLNTEAFF. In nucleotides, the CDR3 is TGTGCCAGCTCCGCTCATGGGGACTTGAACACTGAAGCTTTCTTT.